This T cell receptor beta chain was captured by sequencing in a study of CD8 T cells in ankylosing spondylitis. Study outcomes and limitations: Disease-linked clones, CD8+, were relatively rare in peripheral blood.

The table lists this clonotype with many counts. Antigen specificity is unknown. Preparation of TCR beta libraries was done by quantitative 5'-RACE with molecular barcodes. TCRdb independently ran MiXCR on the 5' RACE reads; one entry per CDR3 protein. The repertoire consists of 25,000 to 30,000 distinct CDR3 sequences, with less than 5.5% occurring once and the leading ten covering around 2%. The CDR3 is 14 amino acids. V lost 0 bases and J lost 8; bases outside the gene matches: 5. CDR1 SGDLS and CDR2 YYNGEE come from the germline V gene. This TCR came from a female donor with ankylosing spondylitis or in good health (not recorded which). Sample: blood, either unsorted or a sorted T cell fraction (not recorded which). The chain is built from TRBV9 and TRBJ2-3; 8 bases are shared with TRBD2. The CDR3 sequence: CASSVVGGAATQYF. DNA of the CDR3: TGTGCCAGCAGCGTAGTCGGGGGGGCCGCTACGCAGTATTTT.